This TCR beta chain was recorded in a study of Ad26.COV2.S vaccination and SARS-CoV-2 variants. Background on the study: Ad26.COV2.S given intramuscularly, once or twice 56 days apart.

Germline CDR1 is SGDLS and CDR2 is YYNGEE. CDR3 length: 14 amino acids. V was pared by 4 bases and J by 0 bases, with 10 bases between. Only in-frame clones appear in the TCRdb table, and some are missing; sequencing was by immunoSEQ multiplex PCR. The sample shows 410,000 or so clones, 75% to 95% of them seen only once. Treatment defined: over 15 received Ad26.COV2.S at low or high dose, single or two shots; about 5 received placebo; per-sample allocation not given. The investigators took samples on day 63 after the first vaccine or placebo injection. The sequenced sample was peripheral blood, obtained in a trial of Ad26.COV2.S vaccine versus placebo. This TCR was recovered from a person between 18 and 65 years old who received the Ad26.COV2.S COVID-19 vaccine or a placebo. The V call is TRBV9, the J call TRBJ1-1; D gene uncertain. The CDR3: CASSKSYMNTEAFF. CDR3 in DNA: TGTGCCAGCAGCAAATCTTATATGAACACTGAAGCTTTCTTT.